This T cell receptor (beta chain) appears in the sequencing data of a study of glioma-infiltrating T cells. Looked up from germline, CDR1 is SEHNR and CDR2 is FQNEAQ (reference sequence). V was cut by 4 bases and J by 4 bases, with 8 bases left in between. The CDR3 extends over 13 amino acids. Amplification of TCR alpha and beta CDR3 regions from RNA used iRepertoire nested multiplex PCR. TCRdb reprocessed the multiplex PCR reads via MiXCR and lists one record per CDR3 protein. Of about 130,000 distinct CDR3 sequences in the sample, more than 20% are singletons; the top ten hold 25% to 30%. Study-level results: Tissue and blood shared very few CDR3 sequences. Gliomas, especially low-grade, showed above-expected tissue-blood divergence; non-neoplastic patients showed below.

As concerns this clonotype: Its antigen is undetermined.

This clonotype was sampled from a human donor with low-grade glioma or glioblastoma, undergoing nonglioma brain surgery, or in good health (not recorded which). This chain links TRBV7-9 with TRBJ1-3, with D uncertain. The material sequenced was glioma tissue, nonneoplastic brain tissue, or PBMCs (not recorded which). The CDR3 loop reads CASSSHGGNTIYF. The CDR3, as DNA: TGTGCCAGCAGCTCACACGGCGGAAACACCATATATTTT.